This entry lists 30 T cell receptor beta chains sequenced from one sample in a study of cytomegalovirus exposure and HLA in healthy donors (dated by TCRdb to 2015 to 2018). The library came from the immunoSEQ multiplex PCR assay. The source is immuneACCESS, and TCRdb retained only in-frame sequences with V and J called. Part of the clones is not carried over; for the studies checked, unresolved V genes explain less than half of this, and the remainder is unexplained. The sample table contains 200,000 to 250,000 clones; only one count was recorded for around 86% of them. In total, the top ten clones hold 1.5% to 2.5% of the sample. The sequencing input was PBMCs. Receptors originate from a woman in her late teens or twenties in good health and CMV-seropositive.

The J gene is TRBJ1-5, the V gene TRBV4-1, with 7 nucleotides matching TRBD1. The CDR3 is made up of 17 amino acids. The germline V gene encodes CDR1 MGHRA and CDR2 YSYEKL. J was trimmed by 0 bases and V by 1 base; bases with no gene match: 6. CDR3 coding DNA: TGCGCCAGCAGCCAAGCGACAGGGCAGTATAGCAATCAGCCCCAGCATTTT. Its translation: CASSQATGQYSNQPQHF.

The chain links TRBV7-9 to TRBJ2-7; 7 positions match TRBD2. Germline values: CDR1 SEHNR, CDR2 FQNEAQ (reference sequence). CDR3 length: 14 amino acids. After removal of 4 bases from V and 4 bases from J, the junction contained 7 bases not matched to a gene. The CDR3 here is CASSYALAEYEQYF. The CDR3 DNA sequence: TGTGCCAGCAGCTACGCTCTAGCGGAATACGAGCAGTACTTC.

The V call is TRBV15, the J call TRBJ1-2; D is perhaps TRBD1 (6 bases). Germline CDR1 is LNHNV and CDR2 is YYDKDF (reference sequence). The CDR3 has 14 residues. Trimming took off 3 bases at V and 5 bases at J, with 13 bases between the two ends. CDR3: CATSSADRLYGYTF. CDR3 DNA sequence: TGTGCCACCAGCAGCGCGGACAGACTATATGGCTACACCTTC. The variable domain in full, with the rest retrieved from reference TRBV15 and TRBJ1-2, is DAMVIQNPRYQVTQFGKPVTLSCSQTLNHNVMYWYQQKSSQAPKLLFHYYDKDFNNEADTPDNFQSRRPNTSFCFLDIRSPGLGDTAMYLCATSSADRLYGYTFGSGTRLTVV.

The chain is built from TRBV5-4 and TRBJ1-5; no definite D call. Germline values: CDR1 SGHNT, CDR2 YYREEE (reference sequence). This CDR3 comprises 14 residues. The V end was cut by 0 bases, the J end by 4 bases, with 8 bases between. The CDR3 nucleotides are TGTGCCAGCAGCTTGGACACCACGAATCAGCCCCAGCATTTT. It yields the protein CASSLDTTNQPQHF.

This chain uses TRBV10-3 with TRBJ2-7; TRBD2 matches at 7 bases. The trim removed 6 bases at V and 4 bases at J, leaving 12 bases unmatched. CDR1 ENHRY and CDR2 SYGVKD come from the germline V gene. The CDR3 runs to 15 residues. DNA of the CDR3: TGTGCCATCAGATCTCCCGCGGGAGAGATTTACGAGCAGTACTTC. Translated, it gives CAIRSPAGEIYEQYF.

V is TRBV18 and J is TRBJ2-1; D is possibly TRBD1 (6 bases). The germline V and J ends were trimmed by 3 bases and 6 bases, with 15 bases remaining between them. The CDR3 runs to 15 residues. Looked up from germline, CDR1 is KGHSH and CDR2 is LQKENI. The CDR3 DNA reads as TGTGCCAGCTCACCGACAGGAGAGCGTGTCAATGAGCAGTTCTTC. Translation: CASSPTGERVNEQFF.

The chain has TRBV5-1 and TRBJ2-1; a weak D match, TRBD1 (6 bases). The germline V gene has CDR1 SGHRS and CDR2 YFSETQ. The CDR3 spans 13 residues. Trimming pared 1 base from V and 8 bases from J, leaving 10 bases between. CDR3 residues: CASSLSGTYEQFF. CDR3 in DNA: TGCGCCAGCAGCTTGTCCGGGACATATGAGCAGTTCTTC. The full variable domain, in which reference TRBV5-1 and TRBJ2-1 provide the parts outside the CDR3, is KAGVTQTPRYLIKTRGQQVTLSCSPISGHRSVSWYQQTPGQGLQFLFEYFSETQRNKGNFPGRFSGRQFSNSRSEMNVSTLELGDSALYLCASSLSGTYEQFFGPGTRLTVL.

The CDR3 loop reads CASSLEGLADEQYF. The CDR3 coding sequence is TGTGCCAGCAGCTTAGAGGGACTAGCCGACGAGCAGTACTTC. The rearrangement uses TRBV11-3 and TRBJ2-7; 9 bases fit TRBD2. The CDR3 is made up of 14 amino acids. Germline trimming cut 0 bases from V and 5 bases from J; bases unmatched to any gene: 2. The germline CDR1 and CDR2 sequences are SGHNT and YENEEA. The whole variable domain, filled in from reference TRBV11-3 and TRBJ2-7, reads EAGVVQSPRYKIIEKKQPVAFWCNPISGHNTLYWYLQNLGQGPELLIRYENEEAVDDSQLPKDRFSAERLKGVDSTLKIQPAELGDSAVYLCASSLEGLADEQYFGPGTRLTVT.

The chain carries TRBV5-1 and TRBJ1-1; possible D gene TRBD1, 5 bases. Germline V gives CDR1 SGHRS, CDR2 YFSETQ. V dropped 5 bases and J dropped 7 bases, with 9 bases sitting between them. The CDR3 is 11 residues long. The CDR3 coding sequence is TGCGCCAGCAGAGAAGGGGTTGAAGCTTTCTTT. This sequence encodes CASREGVEAFF. Combining the CDR3 with reference TRBV5-1 and TRBJ1-1 gives the whole variable domain KAGVTQTPRYLIKTRGQQVTLSCSPISGHRSVSWYQQTPGQGLQFLFEYFSETQRNKGNFPGRFSGRQFSNSRSEMNVSTLELGDSALYLCASREGVEAFFGQGTRLTVV.

The chain has TRBV7-8 and TRBJ2-7; 11 positions match TRBD1. The CDR3 has 15 amino acids. The trim removed 4 bases at V and 3 bases at J, leaving 5 bases unmatched. The germline V gene has CDR1 SGHVS and CDR2 FQNEAQ. The CDR3 nucleotides read TGTGCCAGCAGCTCCCGGGGGACAGGGGGCTACGAGCAGTACTTC. Its protein is CASSSRGTGGYEQYF. Full variable domain (missing parts from reference TRBV7-8 and TRBJ2-7): GAGVSQSPRYKVAKRGQDVALRCDPISGHVSLFWYQQALGQGPEFLTYFQNEAQLDKSGLPSDRFFAERPEGSVSTLKIQRTQQEDSAVYLCASSSRGTGGYEQYFGPGTRLTVT.

The chain uses TRBV2 and TRBJ1-2, with 7 bases identical to TRBD1. The V gene's germline CDR1 is SNHLY and CDR2 FYNNEI. The V segment lost 1 base and the J segment 2 bases; nucleotides outside the gene matches: 4. The CDR3 has 15 amino acids. Here the CDR3 reads CASSEVDRINYGYTF. In DNA, the CDR3 is TGTGCCAGCAGTGAAGTGGACAGGATAAACTATGGCTACACCTTC. The whole variable domain, remainder taken from reference TRBV2 and TRBJ1-2, is EPEVTQTPSHQVTQMGQEVILRCVPISNHLYFYWYRQILGQKVEFLVSFYNNEISEKSEIFDDQFSVERPDGSNFTLKIRSTKLEDSAMYFCASSEVDRINYGYTFGSGTRLTVV.

V and J are TRBV19 and TRBJ2-1, with D possibly matching TRBD2 (6 bases). CDR1 is LNHDA and CDR2 is SQIVND in the germline V gene (reference sequence). V was clipped by 10 bases and J by 8 bases, with 21 bases between them. The CDR3 has 14 residues. CDR3 protein: CATKRAAGNDEQFF. Here the CDR3 DNA reads TGTGCCACTAAGCGGGCCGCGGGCAACGATGAGCAGTTCTTC.

V gene TRBV5-5 combines with J gene TRBJ1-2; 11 nucleotides match TRBD1. Trimming took 4 bases from V and 4 from J; bases not matched to a gene: 6. The V gene's germline CDR1 is SGHKS and CDR2 YYEKEE (reference sequence). The CDR3 runs 15 residues. This CDR3 reads CASSLAGTGGYGYTF. CDR3 DNA: TGTGCCAGCAGCCTGGCGGGGACAGGGGGCTATGGCTACACCTTC.

V usage is TRBV27 and J usage is TRBJ2-7; tentatively, D is TRBD2 (5 bases). Germline V gene sequence: CDR1 MNHEY, CDR2 SMNVEV (reference sequence). V lost 6 bases and J lost 1, with 10 bases in between. The length of the CDR3 is 13 residues. The CDR3 sequence: CASSLGRSYEQYF. The CDR3 DNA reads TGTGCCAGCAGCCTGGGGAGATCCTACGAGCAGTACTTC.

The rearrangement joins TRBV4-1 to TRBJ1-1; the D is unclear. This CDR3 is 17 amino acids long. Between the trimmed V and J ends, which lost 1 base and 7 bases, there was a span of 22 bases. CDR1 is MGHRA and CDR2 is YSYEKL in the germline V gene. This chain's CDR3 is CASSQAGIRGLHDEAFF. The CDR3, as DNA: TGCGCCAGCAGCCAAGCGGGGATCCGTGGGCTCCACGATGAAGCTTTCTTT.

J is TRBJ1-1 and V is TRBV30, with TRBD1 matching 10 bases. V lost 2 bases, J lost 10 bases, and 7 bases stayed unmatched. Germline lookup yields CDR1 GTSNPN and CDR2 SVGIG (reference sequence). The CDR3 covers 13 residues. Written as DNA, the CDR3 is TGTGCCTGGAGTACTTGGGACAGGGGAACAGCTTTCTTT. It translates to CAWSTWDRGTAFF.

The rearrangement uses TRBV27 and TRBJ2-2, with 11 positions matching TRBD1. After removal of 6 bases from V and 0 bases from J, the junction contained 9 bases not matched to a gene. Germline CDR1 is MNHEY and CDR2 is SMNVEV (reference sequence). CDR3 length equals 18 residues. The CDR3 region has the DNA TGTGCCAGCAGCCTGGGACAGGGGGTGTCGTCGAACACCGGGGAGCTGTTTTTT. Encoded protein: CASSLGQGVSSNTGELFF.

This clone was seen only a few times. The CDR3 DNA follows: TGTGCCAGCAGAGCGTTCGGAGCGGGCCAAGAGACCCAGTACTTC. It codes for CASRAFGAGQETQYF. This chain joins TRBV28 and TRBJ2-5; D is perhaps TRBD2 (6 bases). CDR1 is MDHEN and CDR2 is SYDVKM in the germline V gene. The CDR3 is made up of 15 amino acids. Deletions cut 6 bases from V and 1 base from J, with 15 bases between.

This chain uses TRBV5-4 with TRBJ2-5, with a weak D call TRBD2 (6 bases). Trimming took 10 bases from V and 1 from J, leaving 11 bases between them. CDR3 length: 12 amino acids. Germline values: CDR1 SGHNT, CDR2 YYREEE (reference sequence). The CDR3: CAFRLVQETQYF. The CDR3 DNA reads as TGTGCCTTTAGACTAGTCCAAGAGACCCAGTACTTC. Looking up the rest from reference TRBV5-4 and TRBJ2-5 gives the full variable domain: ETGVTQSPTHLIKTRGQQVTLRCSSQSGHNTVSWYQQALGQGPQFIFQYYREEENGRGNFPPRFSGLQFPNYSSELNVNALELDDSALYLCAFRLVQETQYFGPGTRLLVL.

V usage is TRBV7-7 and J usage is TRBJ1-1; D is undetermined. V was pared by 1 base and J by 14 bases, with 17 bases between. Germline CDR1 reads SSHAT; CDR2 reads FNYEAQ (reference sequence). This CDR3 is built from 13 residues. CDR3 nucleotide sequence: TGTGCCAGCAGCTTAGACCGCGGCAGCCCGCCATTCTTT. Translated: CASSLDRGSPPFF.

J is TRBJ2-1 and V is TRBV13; tentative D call: TRBD2 (6 bases). Germline values: CDR1 PRHDT, CDR2 FYEKMQ (reference sequence). This CDR3 contains 13 residues. V dropped 4 bases and J dropped 5 bases, with 9 bases sitting between them. In DNA, the CDR3 is TGTGCCAGCAGCTCGGGACTTAACAATGAGCAGTTCTTC. It is translated as CASSSGLNNEQFF.

CDR3 nucleotides: TGTGCCAGCAGCCCTGTTGGGGCAACCTACGAGCAGTACTTC. This encodes CASSPVGATYEQYF. V and J are TRBV11-2 and TRBJ2-7; possible D gene TRBD1, 5 bases. V lost 5 bases and J lost 2, with 13 bases in between. The CDR3 length is 14 residues. Germline V gene sequence: CDR1 SGHAT, CDR2 FQNNGV.

The V gene is TRBV6-5, the J gene TRBJ2-7, with TRBD1 identical over 10 bases. Losses at the gene ends were 7 bases for V and 7 bases for J; bases not matched to a gene: 7. Germline V gene lookup returns CDR1 MNHEY and CDR2 SVGAGI. The CDR3 has 13 residues. The CDR3 spells CASKRQGAEEQYF. CDR3 nucleotides: TGTGCCAGCAAGAGACAGGGGGCAGAAGAGCAGTACTTC.

This chain joins TRBV6-1 and TRBJ1-1; 9 bases agree with TRBD1. The V and J ends lost 9 bases and 5 bases, in that order; junction bases with no gene match: 13. The CDR3 has 15 residues. Germline CDR1 MNHNS, CDR2 SASEGT. CDR3 region: CASYRDRVVGTEAFF. In nucleotides, the CDR3 is TGTGCCAGTTACCGGGACAGGGTTGTAGGGACTGAAGCTTTCTTT.

The rearrangement joins TRBV18 to TRBJ2-7; D is undetermined. The CDR3 runs to 14 residues. In germline, CDR1 is KGHSH, CDR2 LQKENI. V lost 2 bases, J lost 0 bases, and 8 bases lay in between. The CDR3 here is CASSPAENSYEQYF. In DNA form, the CDR3 reads TGTGCCAGCTCACCAGCAGAAAACTCCTACGAGCAGTACTTC.

This chain links TRBV28 with TRBJ1-4, with D perhaps matching TRBD1 (6 bases). Germline V gene sequence: CDR1 MDHEN, CDR2 SYDVKM. The germline V and J ends were trimmed by 3 bases and 8 bases, with 13 bases remaining between them. The CDR3 extends over 14 amino acids. The CDR3 spells CASSFTGTMEKLFF. The CDR3 DNA reads TGTGCCAGCAGTTTCACAGGGACTATGGAAAAACTGTTTTTT.

The chain links TRBV7-9 to TRBJ2-5; 7 positions match TRBD2. Germline CDR1 is SEHNR and CDR2 is FQNEAQ (reference sequence). V shed 5 bases, J shed 4 bases, and the junction held 16 bases outside the gene matches. This CDR3 is 17 amino acids long. In DNA, the CDR3 is TGTGCCAGCAGCCGACGCCGGGGGGAGGGCCGGGGAGAGACCCAGTACTTC. Translated: CASSRRRGEGRGETQYF. The full variable domain, in which reference TRBV7-9 and TRBJ2-5 provide the parts outside the CDR3, is DTGVSQNPRHKITKRGQNVTFRCDPISEHNRLYWYRQTLGQGPEFLTYFQNEAQLEKSRLLSDRFSAERPKGSFSTLEIQRTEQGDSAMYLCASSRRRGEGRGETQYFGPGTRLLVL.

The J gene is TRBJ1-2, the V gene TRBV28; tentatively, D is TRBD1 (6 bases). The germline gives CDR1 MDHEN, CDR2 SYDVKM. The CDR3 totals 15 residues. The ends were cut back, 5 bases at V and 0 bases at J, with 13 bases in the middle. CDR3 nucleotides: TGTGCCAGCAGTAGGCCTGGACAGACTAACTATGGCTACACCTTC. It codes for CASSRPGQTNYGYTF.

This clone appeared a single time. In nucleotides, the CDR3 is TGTGCCAGTACCCTTAGCGGAAACACAGATACGCAGTATTTT. Its translation: CASTLSGNTDTQYF. This chain uses TRBV19 with TRBJ2-3; weak D call: TRBD2 (6 bases). This CDR3 is 14 amino acids long. Germline loops: CDR1 LNHDA, CDR2 SQIVND (reference sequence). The V gene lost 7 bases and the J gene lost 2 bases, with 13 bases spanning the gap.

The chain employs TRBV5-4 and TRBJ2-1; tentatively, D is TRBD1 (5 bases). V lost 9 bases, J lost 5 bases, and 21 bases lay in between. Germline CDR1 reads SGHNT; CDR2 reads YYREEE (reference sequence). The CDR3 consists of 15 residues. Here the CDR3 DNA reads TGTGCCACCGTAGGCCCGACAGAGGCCCACAATGAGCAGTTCTTC. It codes for CATVGPTEAHNEQFF.